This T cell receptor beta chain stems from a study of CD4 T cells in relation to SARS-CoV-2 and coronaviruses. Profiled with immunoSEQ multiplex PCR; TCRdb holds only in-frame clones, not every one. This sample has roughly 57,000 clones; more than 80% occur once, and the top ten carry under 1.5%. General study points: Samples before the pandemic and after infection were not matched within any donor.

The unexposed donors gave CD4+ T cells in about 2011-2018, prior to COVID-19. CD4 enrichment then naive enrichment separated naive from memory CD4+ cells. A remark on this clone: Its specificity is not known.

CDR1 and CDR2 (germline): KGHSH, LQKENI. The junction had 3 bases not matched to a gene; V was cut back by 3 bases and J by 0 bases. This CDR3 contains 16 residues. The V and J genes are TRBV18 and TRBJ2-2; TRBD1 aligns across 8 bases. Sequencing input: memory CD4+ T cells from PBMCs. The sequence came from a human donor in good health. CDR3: CASSPRTGSNTGELFF. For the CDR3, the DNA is TGTGCCAGCTCACCCAGGACAGGGTCGAACACCGGGGAGCTGTTTTTT.